These T cell receptor beta chains were read from a single sample in a study of cytomegalovirus exposure and HLA in healthy donors. Profiled with immunoSEQ multiplex PCR; TCRdb holds only in-frame clones, not every one. The sample holds around 140,000 clones, roughly 86% seen once. The sequenced material came from PBMCs. Receptors originate from a man between 18 and 35 years old in good health and CMV-seropositive. Both conserved end residues are part of each CDR3. D genes are given only for firm matches. Only part of the rows carry a size: once, few, many, or a class if the clone is expanded.

-	-	14	TRBJ1-6	TRBV30	CAWTQGLIGSPLHF	TGTGCCTGGACCCAGGGCCTGATAGGTTCACCCCTCCACTTT
TRBD1	-	13	TRBJ2-3	TRBV6-5	CASSGTATDTQYF	TGTGCCAGCTCCGGGACAGCAACAGATACGCAGTATTTT
TRBD1	-	13	TRBJ1-1	TRBV18	CASSPTGGTEAFF	TGTGCCAGCTCACCGACAGGGGGCACTGAAGCTTTCTTT
-	-	15	TRBJ2-1	TRBV6-5	CASRPGGTIYNEQFF	TGTGCCAGCAGACCCGGTGGGACAATTTACAATGAGCAGTTCTTC
-	-	11	TRBJ2-7	TRBV6-5	CASRDATEEYF	TGTGCCAGCAGAGACGCGACGGAGGAGTACTTC
TRBD1	-	16	TRBJ2-2	TRBV29-1	CSVELEAGQGTGELFF	TGCAGCGTTGAGTTAGAGGCGGGACAGGGGACCGGGGAGCTGTTTTTT
-	-	14	TRBJ2-2	TRBV6-5	CASSQTGNTGELFF	TGTGCCAGCAGTCAAACTGGGAACACCGGGGAGCTGTTTTTT
TRBD1	-	17	TRBJ2-7	TRBV4-2	CASSQGTGMRVTYEQYF	TGTGCCAGCAGCCAGGGGACAGGGATGAGGGTCACCTACGAGCAGTACTTC
-	-	10	TRBJ2-7	TRBV21-1	CASLSYEQYF	TGTGCCAGCCTTTCCTACGAGCAGTACTTC
-	few	14	TRBJ1-5	TRBV30	CAWSVGQGIQPQHF	TGTGCCTGGAGTGTTGGGCAGGGAATACAGCCCCAGCATTTT
-	few	18	TRBJ2-1	TRBV7-2	CASSLGGGDNWAYNEQFF	TGTGCCAGCAGCTTAGGGGGCGGGGATAATTGGGCCTACAATGAGCAGTTCTTC
-	-	16	TRBJ1-5	TRBV7-8	CASSLGGGYSNQPQHF	TGTGCCAGCAGCTTAGGGGGAGGGTATAGCAATCAGCCCCAGCATTTT
-	-	13	TRBJ1-2	TRBV7-9	CASSLSQGYGYTF	TGTGCCAGCAGCTTATCCCAGGGCTATGGCTACACCTTC
-	-	13	TRBJ1-1	TRBV9	CASSSDRYTEAFF	TGTGCCAGCAGCTCCGACAGGTACACTGAAGCTTTCTTT
-	once	16	TRBJ2-3	TRBV4-1	CASSQVGGVPSDTQYF	TGCGCCAGCAGCCAAGTGGGTGGAGTCCCTTCAGATACGCAGTATTTT
-	-	17	TRBJ1-4	TRBV9	CASSPAGGLATNEKLFF	TGTGCCAGCAGCCCTGCGGGGGGACTTGCAACTAATGAAAAACTGTTTTTT
-	-	17	TRBJ2-3	TRBV18	CASSPPRGQTPTDTQYF	TGTGCCAGCTCACCACCAAGAGGACAGACACCCACAGATACGCAGTATTTT
TRBD2	-	16	TRBJ2-2	TRBV5-5	CASSLAAGGVPGELFF	TGTGCCAGCAGCTTGGCCGCGGGAGGCGTCCCCGGGGAGCTGTTTTTT
TRBD1	-	14	TRBJ1-2	TRBV6-5	CASRTGGFDYGYTF	TGTGCCAGCAGGACAGGGGGCTTCGACTATGGCTACACCTTC
-	-	14	TRBJ2-1	TRBV7-6	CASSSAGPVNEQFF	TGTGCCAGCAGCTCAGCGGGCCCCGTCAATGAGCAGTTCTTC
TRBD1	once	16	TRBJ1-2	TRBV2	CASVRGQVIRNYGYTF	TGTGCCAGCGTGAGGGGACAGGTAATCCGTAACTATGGCTACACCTTC
TRBD2	-	12	TRBJ2-7	TRBV2	CASSDGGGEQYF	TGTGCCAGCAGTGATGGGGGGGGCGAGCAGTACTTC
-	-	12	TRBJ2-7	TRBV27	CASKRDAYEQYF	TGTGCCAGTAAGCGAGATGCCTACGAGCAGTACTTC
TRBD2	-	16	TRBJ2-5	TRBV6-5	CASSLLAGGRQETQYF	TGTGCCAGCAGTTTACTAGCGGGGGGACGCCAAGAGACCCAGTACTTC
TRBD1	-	14	TRBJ2-7	TRBV18	CASSAQGGLGEQYF	TGTGCCAGCTCAGCCCAAGGGGGCCTGGGCGAGCAGTACTTC
TRBD2	-	14	TRBJ2-7	TRBV5-6	CASSPRGREREQYF	TGTGCCAGCAGCCCCCGTGGGCGGGAGCGCGAGCAGTACTTC
-	-	16	TRBJ2-4	TRBV15	CATSRDMGIAKNIQYF	TGTGCCACCAGCAGAGATATGGGCATAGCCAAAAACATTCAGTACTTC
TRBD1	-	13	TRBJ2-7	TRBV10-3	CAISEDRVNEQYF	TGTGCCATCAGTGAGGACAGGGTCAACGAGCAGTACTTC